The 9 T cell receptor beta chains presented below share a single source sample, sequenced in a study of T cell changes during pregnancy in multiple sclerosis. Sequencing was performed with immunoSEQ multiplex PCR; in TCRdb, only in-frame clones are kept and a portion is missing. The sample includes some 38,000 clones, about 89% of them seen just once. The sequenced sample was CD4+ T cells from peripheral blood mononuclear cells, obtained in the third trimester of pregnancy. The receptor source for this set is a female donor in good health, enrolled as a control in a pregnancy study.

V and J are TRBV5-4 and TRBJ2-1; TRBD1 agrees at 10 bases. The V and J ends lost 4 bases and 9 bases, in that order; junction bases with no gene match: 7. CDR1 and CDR2 from the germline V gene are SGHNT and YYREEE (reference sequence). The CDR3 is 14 residues long. The chain's CDR3 is CASSRPDRGGEQFF. The DNA of the CDR3 is TGTGCCAGCAGCCGCCCGGACAGGGGGGGTGAGCAGTTCTTC.

This clone has just one count. V gene TRBV4-1 combines with J gene TRBJ2-7; 8 bases are shared with TRBD1. The CDR3 covers 15 residues. The germline gives CDR1 MGHRA, CDR2 YSYEKL. Unmatched junction bases numbered 8, after V lost 3 bases and J lost 4 bases. The CDR3 spells CASSQGQDWIYEQYF. The CDR3 nucleotides are TGCGCCAGCAGCCAGGGACAGGATTGGATTTACGAGCAGTACTTC.

The CDR3 nucleotides read TGTGCCAGCAGTGAAAACGCACTGACAGGGTACAATGAGCAGTTCTTC. Protein product: CASSENALTGYNEQFF. V gene TRBV2 combines with J gene TRBJ2-1; 7 nucleotides align to TRBD1. This CDR3 contains 16 residues. J lost 4 bases, V lost 2 bases, and 8 bases had no gene match. From germline, CDR1 is SNHLY and CDR2 FYNNEI.

The rearrangement uses TRBV2 and TRBJ1-4, with TRBD1 identical over 9 bases. The CDR3 is 12 amino acids. Germline CDR1 is SNHLY and CDR2 is FYNNEI. The ends lost 9 bases at V and 8 bases at J; junction bases unmatched: 4. This CDR3 reads CASGTGNEKLFF. CDR3 sequence (DNA): TGTGCCAGTGGGACAGGGAACGAAAAACTGTTTTTT.

The chain employs TRBV4-2 and TRBJ2-1, with 9 bases fitting TRBD2. The V gene's germline CDR1 is LGHNA and CDR2 YNFKEQ. Losses at the gene ends were 0 bases for V and 5 bases for J; bases not matched to a gene: 2. This CDR3 contains 15 residues. CDR3 DNA sequence: TGTGCCAGCAGCCAAGATGTAGCGGGAGACAATGAGCAGTTCTTC. It specifies CASSQDVAGDNEQFF.

This chain joins TRBV30 and TRBJ2-1; 9 bases line up with TRBD1. Trimming removed 5 bases from V and 8 bases from J; junction bases left unmatched: 4. Germline CDR1 is GTSNPN and CDR2 is SVGIG (reference sequence). The CDR3 loop spans 12 amino acids. The DNA of the CDR3 is TGTGCCTGGGCACAGGGGGCGGATGAGCAGTTCTTC. It translates to CAWAQGADEQFF.

The CDR3, as DNA: TGTGCCAGCAGTTTACGGTTCGGGGGAAGGGATGGCTACACCTTC. Protein product: CASSLRFGGRDGYTF. The chain combines TRBV27 with TRBJ1-2; weak D call: TRBD1 (5 bases). Trimming left V 2 bases short and J 6 bases short, with 16 bases between. CDR1 MNHEY and CDR2 SMNVEV come from the germline V gene (reference sequence). The CDR3 is 15 amino acids.

The CDR3 here is CASSLGTPSYEQYF. The CDR3 nucleotides read TGTGCCAGCAGTTTAGGGACACCCTCCTACGAGCAGTACTTC. The V gene is TRBV28, the J gene TRBJ2-7; D is possibly TRBD1 (6 bases). The germline V gene encodes CDR1 MDHEN and CDR2 SYDVKM. The CDR3 loop spans 14 amino acids. V was trimmed by 2 bases and J by 0 bases, leaving 8 bases between them.

J is TRBJ1-3 and V is TRBV30; tentative D call: TRBD1 (6 bases). Trimming cost V 5 bases and J 4 bases, with 15 bases left between them. The CDR3 is 14 residues long. Germline loops: CDR1 GTSNPN, CDR2 SVGIG (reference sequence). Here the CDR3 reads CAWAQDRLGNTIYF. CDR3 DNA sequence: TGTGCCTGGGCCCAGGACAGACTCGGAAACACCATATATTTT.